This TCR beta chain was obtained from a study of Graves' ophthalmopathy and Graves' hyperthyroidism. Whole-study findings and limits: Ophthalmopathy progression predictions by the model showed about 79% specificity and about 71% sensitivity.

Beta-chain TCR CDR3 regions were amplified from RNA transcripts. A first-round RT-PCR used HTBI primers, followed by a second-round multiplex PCR. TCRdb redid the calling of the multiplex PCR reads with MiXCR, one entry per CDR3 protein. The repertoire holds about 400,000 distinct CDR3 sequences, with around 17% as singletons. The table lists this clonotype with many counts. Its antigen is unidentified. Those donors who had ophthalmopathy presented with moderate-to-severe activity, a CAS of ≥3, a NOSPECS of ≥4 and a duration under 3 months. Certain patients were not enrolled. These were patients with other autoimmune diseases, uncontrolled infections, pregnancy or lactation. Clinical symptoms, serum thyroxine, TRAb, thyroid ultrasound and orbital computed tomography determined diagnosis. V lost 7 bases, J lost 0 bases, and 12 bases stayed unmatched. This CDR3 has 17 amino acids. Germline V lookup: CDR1 MRHNA, CDR2 SNTAGT.

The sample comprised peripheral blood. The sequence derives from a young woman with Graves' ophthalmopathy. The chain recombines TRBV6-4 with TRBJ2-7; 10 bases align to TRBD2. The CDR3, as DNA: TGTGCCAGCATTCCCGGGACTAGCGCTTCGAGCTCCTACGAGCAGTACTTC. Translating gives CASIPGTSASSSYEQYF.